This entry is about one T cell receptor beta chain. The antigen is unknown. Sequenced by immunoSEQ multiplex PCR; TCRdb stores in-frame clones only, minus some. The sample carries around 100,000 clones, 80% to 85% recorded once. The data are from a study of T cell responses to AZD1222 COVID-19 vaccine. Whole-study findings and limits: Nearly half of spike-specific TCRs reportedly target variant regions that are unmutated in the B.1.351 and B.1.1.7 variants. At 160-218 and 743-854, vaccine-associated CD4 TCRs were dominant, and they spanned spike. Baseline seropositivity characterized only 5 to 7 AZD1222 recipients.

The CDR3 has 16 residues. Germline CDR1 is SQVTM and CDR2 is ANQGSEA. Trimming took 3 bases from V and 8 from J; bases not matched to a gene: 8. This sequence joins TRBV29-1 and TRBJ2-1; 15 bases map to TRBD2. The specimen was peripheral blood, collected on day 0 of AZD1222 vaccination. The receptor was derived from an adult in good health. The CDR3 DNA follows: TGCAGCGTTGACGGACTAGCGGGAGGGCCCCCCCATGAGCAGTTCTTC. It specifies CSVDGLAGGPPHEQFF.